This T cell receptor beta chain was observed in a study of cytomegalovirus exposure and HLA in healthy donors. There were likely unrecorded immune exposures, though donors were nominally healthy when sampled. The records do not include a CMV serostatus for this donor. General study points: Many donors shared some public TCRs, even though most TCR sequences were rare. In a later analysis, an Asian-associated ancestry cluster reportedly showed fewer N-insertions than the approximately 610-donor mean.

A multiplex PCR was run with 60 Vbeta primers and 13 Jbeta primers. Measured with immunoSEQ multiplex PCR; TCRdb has only the in-frame clones, and not every one. The sample lists under 200,000 clones, over 80% occurring once. In regard to this clone: The antigen remains unidentified.

In germline, CDR1 is MNHEY, CDR2 SVGAGI. The CDR3 has 14 residues. The germline V and J ends were trimmed by 6 bases and 1 base, with 9 bases remaining between them. The sequencing input was PBMCs. This clonotype was sampled from a human donor in good health. This chain connects TRBV6-5 to TRBJ2-2; possible D gene TRBD1, 6 bases. The DNA of the CDR3 is TGTGCCAGCAGGAGACAGGTGAACACCGGGGAGCTGTTTTTT. Its translation is CASRRQVNTGELFF.